This T cell receptor beta chain was recorded in a study of immune evolution from preneoplasia to lung adenocarcinoma. General study results and limits: Normal lung had highest clonality; later lesions appeared denser, more diverse.

Produced via immunoSEQ multiplex PCR; TCRdb's table is partial and in-frame only. The sample has thousands of clones; approximately 40% are singletons. V was clipped by 5 bases and J by 1 base; unmatched bases: 8. The length of the CDR3 is 16 residues. Germline lookup yields CDR1 SGHVS and CDR2 FQNEAQ. This clone is classed as medium-sized. Its antigen is still unknown. The receptor was isolated from a person aged 55 to 79 with lung adenocarcinoma. The sample comprised FFPE adjacent normal lung tissue. The chain links TRBV7-8 to TRBJ2-7; the match to TRBD1 covers 10 bases. The CDR3 spells CASSRRGDRGSYEQYF. CDR3 in DNA: TGTGCCAGCAGCAGACGGGGGGACAGGGGTTCCTACGAGCAGTACTTC.